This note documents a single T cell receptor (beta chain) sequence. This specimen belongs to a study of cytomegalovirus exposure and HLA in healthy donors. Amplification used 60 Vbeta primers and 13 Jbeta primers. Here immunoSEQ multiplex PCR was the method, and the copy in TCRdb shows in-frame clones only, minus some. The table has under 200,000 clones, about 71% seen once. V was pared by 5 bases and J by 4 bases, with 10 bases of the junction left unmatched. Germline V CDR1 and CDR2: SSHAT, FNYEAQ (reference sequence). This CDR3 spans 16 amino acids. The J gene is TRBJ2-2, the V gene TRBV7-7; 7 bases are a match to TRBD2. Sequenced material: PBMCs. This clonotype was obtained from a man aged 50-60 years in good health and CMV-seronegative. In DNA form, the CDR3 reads TGTGCCAGCAGCAAATCCGCGGGGGAAGGCACCGGGGAGCTGTTTTTT. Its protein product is CASSKSAGEGTGELFF.